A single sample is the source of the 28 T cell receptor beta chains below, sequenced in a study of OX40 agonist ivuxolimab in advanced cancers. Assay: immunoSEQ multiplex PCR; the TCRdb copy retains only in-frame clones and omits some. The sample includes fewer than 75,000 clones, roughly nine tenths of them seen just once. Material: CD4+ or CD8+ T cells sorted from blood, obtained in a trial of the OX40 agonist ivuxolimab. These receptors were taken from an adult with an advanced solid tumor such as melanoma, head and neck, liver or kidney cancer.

The CDR3 DNA is TGCAGCGCCATATCCGCAGGACCGTCGAACACCGGGGAGCTGTTTTTT. This sequence encodes CSAISAGPSNTGELFF. The V gene is TRBV29-1, the J gene TRBJ2-2; D gene ambiguous. Germline CDR1 and CDR2: SQVTM and ANQGSEA. The CDR3 runs 16 residues. Trimming removed 7 bases from V and 0 bases from J, with 18 bases in between.

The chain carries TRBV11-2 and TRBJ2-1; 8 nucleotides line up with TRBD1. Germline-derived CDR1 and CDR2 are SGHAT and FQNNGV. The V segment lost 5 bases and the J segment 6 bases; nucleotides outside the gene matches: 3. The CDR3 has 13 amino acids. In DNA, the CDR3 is TGTGCCAGCAGCATAGGACAGGGCAATGAGCAGTTCTTC. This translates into CASSIGQGNEQFF.

The CDR3 coding sequence is TGTGCCAGCAGCTCAGGGACACCTGAAGCTTTCTTT. Protein: CASSSGTPEAFF. V gene TRBV11-3 combines with J gene TRBJ1-1; tentative D call: TRBD1 (6 bases). The CDR3 is 12 residues long. Germline V gene sequence: CDR1 SGHNT, CDR2 YENEEA. The V and J ends lost 4 bases and 6 bases respectively, with 9 bases between them.

The CDR3 reads CASSLVGGRATDTQYF. In DNA form, the CDR3 reads TGTGCCAGCAGCTTGGTCGGCGGGAGGGCAACAGATACGCAGTATTTT. J is TRBJ2-3 and V is TRBV5-6; 9 bases line up with TRBD2. V lost 0 bases to trimming and J lost 3 bases; unmatched junction nucleotides: 5. This CDR3 contains 16 residues. Germline CDR1 and CDR2: SGHDT and YYEEEE.

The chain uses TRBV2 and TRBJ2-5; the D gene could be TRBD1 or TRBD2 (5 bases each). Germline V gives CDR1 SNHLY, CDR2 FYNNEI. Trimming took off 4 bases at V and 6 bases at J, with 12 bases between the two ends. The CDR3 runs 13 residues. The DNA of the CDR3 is TGTGCCAGCAGTGGGGACCGAGGGAAGACCCAGTACTTC. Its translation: CASSGDRGKTQYF.

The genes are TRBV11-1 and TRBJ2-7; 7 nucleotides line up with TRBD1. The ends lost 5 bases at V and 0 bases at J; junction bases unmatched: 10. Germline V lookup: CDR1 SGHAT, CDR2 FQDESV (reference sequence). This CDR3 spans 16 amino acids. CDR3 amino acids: CASSQGTAASSYEQYF. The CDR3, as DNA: TGTGCCAGCAGCCAGGGGACAGCTGCTAGCTCCTACGAGCAGTACTTC.

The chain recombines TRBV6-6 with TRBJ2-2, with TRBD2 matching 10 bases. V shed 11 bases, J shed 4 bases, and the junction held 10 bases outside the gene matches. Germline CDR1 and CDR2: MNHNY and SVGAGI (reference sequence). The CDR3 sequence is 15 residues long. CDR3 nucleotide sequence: TGTGCCGGGTTAACTAGCGGGATTTTCACCGGGGAGCTGTTTTTT. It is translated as CAGLTSGIFTGELFF.

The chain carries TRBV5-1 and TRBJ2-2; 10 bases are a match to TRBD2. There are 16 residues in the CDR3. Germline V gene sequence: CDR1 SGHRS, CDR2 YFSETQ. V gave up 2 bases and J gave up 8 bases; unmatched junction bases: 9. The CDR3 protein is CASSFPSGRTPGELFF. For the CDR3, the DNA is TGCGCCAGCAGCTTTCCTAGCGGGAGAACACCGGGGGAGCTGTTTTTT.

CDR3 sequence reads: CASSAELGGNEQFF. Here the CDR3 DNA reads TGTGCCAGCAGCGCAGAATTGGGGGGTAATGAGCAGTTCTTC. The rearrangement links TRBV11-2 to TRBJ2-1; tentatively, D is TRBD2 (6 bases). The CDR3 contains 14 residues. V was clipped by 5 bases and J by 7 bases, with 15 bases between them. CDR1 and CDR2 (germline): SGHAT, FQNNGV. Full variable domain (missing parts from reference TRBV11-2 and TRBJ2-1): EAGVAQSPRYKIIEKRQSVAFWCNPISGHATLYWYQQILGQGPKLLIQFQNNGVVDDSQLPKDRFSAERLKGVDSTLKIQPAKLEDSAVYLCASSAELGGNEQFFGPGTRLTVL.

CDR3 residues: CASSPRLAGELTQYF. The CDR3 DNA sequence: TGTGCCAGCAGCCCCAGACTAGCGGGAGAGCTAACGCAGTATTTT. The genes are TRBV5-8 and TRBJ2-3, with 12 bases that match TRBD2. Trimming removed 4 bases from V and 9 bases from J; junction bases left unmatched: 9. The germline gives CDR1 SGHTS, CDR2 YDEGEE. CDR3 length: 15 amino acids.

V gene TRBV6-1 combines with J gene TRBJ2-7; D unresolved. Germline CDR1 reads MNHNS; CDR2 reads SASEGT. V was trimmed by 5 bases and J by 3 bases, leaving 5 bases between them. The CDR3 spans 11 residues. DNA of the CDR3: TGTGCCAGCAGTCTGGACTACGAGCAGTACTTC. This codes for CASSLDYEQYF.

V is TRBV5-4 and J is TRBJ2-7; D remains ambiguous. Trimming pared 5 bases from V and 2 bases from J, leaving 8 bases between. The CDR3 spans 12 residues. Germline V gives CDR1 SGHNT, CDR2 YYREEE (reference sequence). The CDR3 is CASSFGTYEQYF. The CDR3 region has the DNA TGTGCCAGCAGTTTCGGAACCTACGAGCAGTACTTC.

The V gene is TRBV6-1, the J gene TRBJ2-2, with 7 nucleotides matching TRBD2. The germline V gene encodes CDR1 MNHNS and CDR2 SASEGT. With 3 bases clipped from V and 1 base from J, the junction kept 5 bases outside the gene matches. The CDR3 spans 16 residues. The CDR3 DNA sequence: TGTGCCAGCAGTGAGGGTGTAGCGGGGAACACCGGGGAGCTGTTTTTT. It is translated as CASSEGVAGNTGELFF.

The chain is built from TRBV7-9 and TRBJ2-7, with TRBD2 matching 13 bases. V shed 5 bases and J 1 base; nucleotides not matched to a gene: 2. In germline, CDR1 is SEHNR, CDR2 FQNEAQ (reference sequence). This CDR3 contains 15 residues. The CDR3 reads CASSRTSGSSYEQYF. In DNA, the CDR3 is TGTGCCAGCAGCCGGACTAGCGGGAGTTCCTACGAGCAGTACTTC.

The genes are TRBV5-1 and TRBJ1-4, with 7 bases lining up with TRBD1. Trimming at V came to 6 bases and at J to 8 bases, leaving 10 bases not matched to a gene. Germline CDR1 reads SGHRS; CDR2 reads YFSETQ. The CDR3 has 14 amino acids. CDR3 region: CASTKQGSWEKLFF. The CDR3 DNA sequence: TGCGCCAGCACCAAACAGGGGAGTTGGGAAAAACTGTTTTTT.

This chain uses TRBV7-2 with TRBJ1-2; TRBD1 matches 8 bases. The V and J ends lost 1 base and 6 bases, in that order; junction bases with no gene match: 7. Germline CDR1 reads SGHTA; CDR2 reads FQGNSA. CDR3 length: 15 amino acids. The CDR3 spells CASSLEPTGENGYTF. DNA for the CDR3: TGTGCCAGCAGCTTAGAGCCGACAGGGGAGAATGGCTACACCTTC. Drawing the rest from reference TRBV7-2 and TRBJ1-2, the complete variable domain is GAGVSQSPSNKVTEKGKDVELRCDPISGHTALYWYRQSLGQGLEFLIYFQGNSAPDKSGLPSDRFSAERTGGSVSTLTIQRTQQEDSAVYLCASSLEPTGENGYTFGSGTRLTVV.

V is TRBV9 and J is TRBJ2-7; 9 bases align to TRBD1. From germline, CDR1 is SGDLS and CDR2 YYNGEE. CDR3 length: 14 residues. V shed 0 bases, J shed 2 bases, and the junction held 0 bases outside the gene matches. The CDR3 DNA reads TGTGCCAGCAGCGTAGGACAGGGGGCCTACGAGCAGTACTTC. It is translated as CASSVGQGAYEQYF.

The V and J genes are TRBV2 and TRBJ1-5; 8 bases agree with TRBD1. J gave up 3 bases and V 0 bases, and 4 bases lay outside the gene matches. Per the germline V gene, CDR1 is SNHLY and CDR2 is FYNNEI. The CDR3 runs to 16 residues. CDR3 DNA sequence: TGTGCCAGCAGTGAAGCGCCAGGGGGCGTCAATCAGCCCCAGCATTTT. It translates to CASSEAPGGVNQPQHF. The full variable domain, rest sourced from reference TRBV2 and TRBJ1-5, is EPEVTQTPSHQVTQMGQEVILRCVPISNHLYFYWYRQILGQKVEFLVSFYNNEISEKSEIFDDQFSVERPDGSNFTLKIRSTKLEDSAMYFCASSEAPGGVNQPQHFGDGTRLSIL.

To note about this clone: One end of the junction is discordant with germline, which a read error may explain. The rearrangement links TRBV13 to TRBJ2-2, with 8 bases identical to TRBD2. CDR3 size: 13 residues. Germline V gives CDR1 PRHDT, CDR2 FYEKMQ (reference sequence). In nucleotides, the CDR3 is TGTGCCAGCAGTCTAGCGGGCACCCGGGAGCTGTTTTTT. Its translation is CASSLAGTRELFF.

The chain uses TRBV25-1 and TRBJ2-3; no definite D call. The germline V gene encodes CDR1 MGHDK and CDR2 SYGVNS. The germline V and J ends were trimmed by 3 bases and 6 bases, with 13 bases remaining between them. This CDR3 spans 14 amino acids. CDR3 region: CASSDRGGRDTQYF. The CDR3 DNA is TGTGCCAGCAGTGACCGAGGTGGGCGGGATACGCAGTATTTT.

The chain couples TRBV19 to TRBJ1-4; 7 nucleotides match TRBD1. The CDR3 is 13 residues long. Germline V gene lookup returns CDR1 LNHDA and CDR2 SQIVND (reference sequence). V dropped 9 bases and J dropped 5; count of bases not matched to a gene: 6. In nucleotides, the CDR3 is TGTGCCAGCACGGGACAGCTAAATGAAAAACTGTTTTTT. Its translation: CASTGQLNEKLFF.

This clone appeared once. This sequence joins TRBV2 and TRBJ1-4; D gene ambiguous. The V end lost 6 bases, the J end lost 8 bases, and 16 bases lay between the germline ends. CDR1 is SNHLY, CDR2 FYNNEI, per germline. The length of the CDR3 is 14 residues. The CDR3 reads CASRAGIASEKLFF. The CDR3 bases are TGTGCCAGCAGGGCGGGTATAGCCTCCGAAAAACTGTTTTTT.

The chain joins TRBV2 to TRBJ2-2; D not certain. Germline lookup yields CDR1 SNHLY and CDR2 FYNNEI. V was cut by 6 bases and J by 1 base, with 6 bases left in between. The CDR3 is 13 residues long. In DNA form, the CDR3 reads TGTGCCAGCAGGCGCGTGAACACCGGGGAGCTGTTTTTT. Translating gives CASRRVNTGELFF.

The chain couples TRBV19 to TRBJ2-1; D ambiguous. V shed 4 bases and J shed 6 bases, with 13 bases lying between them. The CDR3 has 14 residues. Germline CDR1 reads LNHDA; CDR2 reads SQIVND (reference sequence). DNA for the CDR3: TGTGCCAGTAGTAGTTTAGCAGCCTCCAATGAGCAGTTCTTC. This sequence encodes CASSSLAASNEQFF.

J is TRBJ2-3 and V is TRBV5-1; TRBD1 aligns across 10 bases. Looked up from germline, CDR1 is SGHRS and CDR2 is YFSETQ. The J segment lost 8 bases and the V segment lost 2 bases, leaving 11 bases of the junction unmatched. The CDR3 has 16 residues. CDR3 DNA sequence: TGCGCCAGCAGCTTAGGGACAGGGGCAACGGGTTCTACGCAGTATTTT. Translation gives CASSLGTGATGSTQYF.

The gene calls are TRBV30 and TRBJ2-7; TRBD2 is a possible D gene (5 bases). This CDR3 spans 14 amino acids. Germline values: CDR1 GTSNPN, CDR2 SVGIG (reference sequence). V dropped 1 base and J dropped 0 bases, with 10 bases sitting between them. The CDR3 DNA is TGTGCCTGGAGTGCCGGGGTTGGCTCCTACGAGCAGTACTTC. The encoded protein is CAWSAGVGSYEQYF.

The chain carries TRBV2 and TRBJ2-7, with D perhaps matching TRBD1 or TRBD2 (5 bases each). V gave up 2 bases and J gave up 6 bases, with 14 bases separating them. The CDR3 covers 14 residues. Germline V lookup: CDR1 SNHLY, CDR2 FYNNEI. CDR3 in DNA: TGTGCCAGCAGTGAAATATGGGGGTCCGGCGAGCAGTACTTC. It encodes CASSEIWGSGEQYF.

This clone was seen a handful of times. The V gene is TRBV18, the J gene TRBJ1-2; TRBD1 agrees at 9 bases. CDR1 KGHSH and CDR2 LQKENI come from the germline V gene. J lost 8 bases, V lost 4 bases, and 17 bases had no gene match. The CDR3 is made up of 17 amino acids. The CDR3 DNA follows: TGTGCCAGCTCACTCAACCCCCTAGGACAGGGGACGGGGGGCTACACCTTC. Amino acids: CASSLNPLGQGTGGYTF.